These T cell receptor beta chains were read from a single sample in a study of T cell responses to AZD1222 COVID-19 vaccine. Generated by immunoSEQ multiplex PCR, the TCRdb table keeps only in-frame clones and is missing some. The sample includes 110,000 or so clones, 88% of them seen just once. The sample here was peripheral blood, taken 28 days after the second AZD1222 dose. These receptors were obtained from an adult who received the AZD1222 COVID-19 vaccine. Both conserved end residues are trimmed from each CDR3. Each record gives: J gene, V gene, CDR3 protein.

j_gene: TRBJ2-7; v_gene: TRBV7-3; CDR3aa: ASSRDRGYEQY
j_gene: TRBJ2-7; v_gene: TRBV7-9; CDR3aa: ASRTDSPYEQY
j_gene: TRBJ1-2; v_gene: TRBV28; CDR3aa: ASSLPPGQGYGYT
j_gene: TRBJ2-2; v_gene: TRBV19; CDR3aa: ASSGLAGAAGTGELF
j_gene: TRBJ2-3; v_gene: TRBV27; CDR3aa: ASSLLLGTQY
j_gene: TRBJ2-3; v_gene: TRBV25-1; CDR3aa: ASSDSFTRDTQY
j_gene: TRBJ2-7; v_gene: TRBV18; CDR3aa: ASSPPMGQGYSYEQY
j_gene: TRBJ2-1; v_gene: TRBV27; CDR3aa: ASRRGLAGPGGSYNEQF
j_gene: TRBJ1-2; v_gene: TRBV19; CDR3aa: ASSIGAAYGYT
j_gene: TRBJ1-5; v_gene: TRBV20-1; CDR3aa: SARMGQPQH
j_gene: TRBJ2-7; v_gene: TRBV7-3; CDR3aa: ASSFSGIEQY
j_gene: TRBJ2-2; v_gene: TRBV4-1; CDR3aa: ASSQGGRTNTGELF
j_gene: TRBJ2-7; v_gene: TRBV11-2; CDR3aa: ASSLVGQRLPTYEQY
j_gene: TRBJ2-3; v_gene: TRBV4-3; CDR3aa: ASSQRLVGTDTQY
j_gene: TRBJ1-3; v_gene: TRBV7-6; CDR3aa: ASSFNTRTYTSGNTIY
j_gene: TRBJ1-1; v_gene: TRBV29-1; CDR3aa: SGGQAGTEAF
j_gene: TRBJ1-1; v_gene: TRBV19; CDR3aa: ASSRTGGKFLDTEAF
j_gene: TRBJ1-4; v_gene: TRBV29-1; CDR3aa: SVKGTSANEKLF
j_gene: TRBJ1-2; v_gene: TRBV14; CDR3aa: ASSRDGYT
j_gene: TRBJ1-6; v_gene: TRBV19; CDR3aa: ASNQASNSPLH
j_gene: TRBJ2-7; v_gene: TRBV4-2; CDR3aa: ASSREAGTSYEQY
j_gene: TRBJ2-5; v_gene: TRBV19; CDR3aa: ASSIQSSRGGAETQY
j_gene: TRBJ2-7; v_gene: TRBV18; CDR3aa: ASSTSGARGYEQY
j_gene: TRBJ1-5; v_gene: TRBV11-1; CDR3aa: ASSLRSGTSPQH
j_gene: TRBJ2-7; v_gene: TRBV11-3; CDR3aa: ASSREKGQGNYEQY
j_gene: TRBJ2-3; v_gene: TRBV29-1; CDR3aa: SETTSGDESSTDTQY
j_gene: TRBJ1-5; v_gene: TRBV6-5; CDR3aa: ASSYKQGNQPQH
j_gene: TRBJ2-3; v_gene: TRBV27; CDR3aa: ASSHTDTQY
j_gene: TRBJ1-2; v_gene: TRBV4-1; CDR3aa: ASSQEEEDNYGYT
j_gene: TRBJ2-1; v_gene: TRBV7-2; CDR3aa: ASSLDRGGPYNEQF
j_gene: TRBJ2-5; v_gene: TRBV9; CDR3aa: ASSVVGQAQETQY
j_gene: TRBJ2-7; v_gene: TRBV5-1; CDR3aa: ASSFSNVPLKDRGLYEQY
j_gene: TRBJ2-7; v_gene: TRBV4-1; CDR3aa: ASSQDSLQGPQYEQY
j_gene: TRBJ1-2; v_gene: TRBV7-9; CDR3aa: ASNTNTGPLHGYT
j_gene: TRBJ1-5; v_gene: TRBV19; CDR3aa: ASSIADRGFYQPQH
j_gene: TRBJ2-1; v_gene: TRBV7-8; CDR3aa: ASSLKASASYNEQF
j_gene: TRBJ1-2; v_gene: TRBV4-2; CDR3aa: ASSQVEFYYGYT
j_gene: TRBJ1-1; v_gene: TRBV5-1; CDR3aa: ASSSDGPNTEAF
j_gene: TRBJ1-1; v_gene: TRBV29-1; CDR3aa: SVEAPRATEAF
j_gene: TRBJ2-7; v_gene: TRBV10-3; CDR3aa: AIRGYGTGEQY